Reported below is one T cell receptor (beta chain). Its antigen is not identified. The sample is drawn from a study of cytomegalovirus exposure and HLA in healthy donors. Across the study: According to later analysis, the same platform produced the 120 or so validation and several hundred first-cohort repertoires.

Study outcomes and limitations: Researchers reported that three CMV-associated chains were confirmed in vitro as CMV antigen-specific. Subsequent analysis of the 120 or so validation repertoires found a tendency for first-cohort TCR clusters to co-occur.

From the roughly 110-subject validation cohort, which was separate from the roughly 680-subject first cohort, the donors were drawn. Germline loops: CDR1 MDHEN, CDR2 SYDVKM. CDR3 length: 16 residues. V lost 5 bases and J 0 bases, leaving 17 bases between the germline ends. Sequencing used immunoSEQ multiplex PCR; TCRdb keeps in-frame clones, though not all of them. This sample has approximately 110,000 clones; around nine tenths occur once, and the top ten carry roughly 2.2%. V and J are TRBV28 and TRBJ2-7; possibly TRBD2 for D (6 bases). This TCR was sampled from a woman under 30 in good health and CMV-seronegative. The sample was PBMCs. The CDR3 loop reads CASSPGTSRGSYEQYF. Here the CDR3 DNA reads TGTGCCAGCAGTCCTGGGACTTCCCGGGGCTCCTACGAGCAGTACTTC.